This T cell receptor beta chain was recovered during a study of blood T cells in healthy people across ages. V was clipped by 5 bases and J by 8 bases, with 16 bases between them. CDR3 length: 13 residues. From germline, CDR1 is DFQATT and CDR2 SNEGSKA (reference sequence). With a J-beta primer mix and a sample-barcoded 5' primer, a second PCR ran about 7 to 11 cycles. Carrying 12 random nucleotides, a template-switch adaptor labeled each individual cDNA molecule. Using its own MiXCR run on the 5' RACE reads, TCRdb lists one record per CDR3 protein. The sample includes 450,000 to 700,000 distinct CDR3 sequences, roughly 28% seen only once; the top ten take around a sixth. Findings of the study overall: With age, beta diversity per million T cells declined roughly linearly, significantly by approximately 40.

This clonotype was counted only a few times. Its antigen is as yet unknown. The sample consisted of blood. The chain employs TRBV20-1 and TRBJ2-1; D possibly corresponds to TRBD2 (5 bases). The TCR was taken from a woman aged 70-85 years in good health. CDR3 DNA sequence: TGCAGTGCTTACCGAGCGGAGGTCTATGAGCAGTTCTTC. This sequence encodes CSAYRAEVYEQFF.